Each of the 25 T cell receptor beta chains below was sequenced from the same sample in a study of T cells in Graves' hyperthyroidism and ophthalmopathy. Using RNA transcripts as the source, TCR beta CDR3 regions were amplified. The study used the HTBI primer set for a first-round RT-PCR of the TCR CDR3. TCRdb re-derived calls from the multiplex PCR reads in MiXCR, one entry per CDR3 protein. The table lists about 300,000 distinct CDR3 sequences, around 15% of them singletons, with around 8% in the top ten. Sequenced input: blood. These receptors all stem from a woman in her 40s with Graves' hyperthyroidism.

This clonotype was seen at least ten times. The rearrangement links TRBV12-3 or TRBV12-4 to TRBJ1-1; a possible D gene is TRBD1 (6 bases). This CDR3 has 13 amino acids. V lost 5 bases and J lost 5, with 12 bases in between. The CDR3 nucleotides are TGTGCCAGCAGTCGCACAACAGGGACTGAAGCTTTCTTT. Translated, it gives CASSRTTGTEAFF.

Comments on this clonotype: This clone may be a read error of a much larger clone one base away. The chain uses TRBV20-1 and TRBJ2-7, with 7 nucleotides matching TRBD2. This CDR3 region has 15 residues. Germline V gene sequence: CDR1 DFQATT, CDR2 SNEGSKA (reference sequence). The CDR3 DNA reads TGCAGTGCTAGAGTTGCGGGAGCGTTGAGGTACGAGCAGGACTTC. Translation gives CSARVAGALRYEQDF.

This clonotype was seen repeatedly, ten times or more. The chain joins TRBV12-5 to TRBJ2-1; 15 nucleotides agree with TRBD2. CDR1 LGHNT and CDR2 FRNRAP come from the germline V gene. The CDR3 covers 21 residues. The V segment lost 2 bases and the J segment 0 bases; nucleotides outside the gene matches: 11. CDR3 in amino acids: CASGLTRTSGRGNFSYNEQFF. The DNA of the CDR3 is TGTGCTAGTGGTTTGACTCGGACTAGCGGGAGGGGTAACTTCTCCTACAATGAGCAGTTCTTC.

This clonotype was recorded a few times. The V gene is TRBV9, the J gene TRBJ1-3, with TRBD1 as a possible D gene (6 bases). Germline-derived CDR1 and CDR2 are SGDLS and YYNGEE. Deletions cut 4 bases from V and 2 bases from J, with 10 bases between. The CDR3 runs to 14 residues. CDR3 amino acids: CASSPRDTGNTIYF. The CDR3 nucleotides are TGTGCCAGCAGCCCCAGGGACACTGGAAACACCATATATTTT. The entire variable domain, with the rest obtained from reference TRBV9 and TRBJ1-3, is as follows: DSGVTQTPKHLITATGQRVTLRCSPRSGDLSVYWYQQSLDQGLQFLIQYYNGEERAKGNILERFSAQQFPDLHSELNLSSLELGDSALYFCASSPRDTGNTIYFGEGSWLTVV.

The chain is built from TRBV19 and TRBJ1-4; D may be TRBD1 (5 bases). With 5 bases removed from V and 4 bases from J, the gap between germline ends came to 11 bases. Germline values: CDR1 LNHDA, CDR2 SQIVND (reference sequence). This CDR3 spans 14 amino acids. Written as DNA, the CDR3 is TGTGCCAGTAGTCTAGCCAGGGATAATGAAAAACTGTTTTTT. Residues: CASSLARDNEKLFF. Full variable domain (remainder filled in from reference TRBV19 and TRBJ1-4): DGGITQSPKYLFRKEGQNVTLSCEQNLNHDAMYWYRQDPGQGLRLIYYSQIVNDFQKGDIAEGYSVSREKKESFPLTVTSAQKNPTAFYLCASSLARDNEKLFFGSGTQLSVL.

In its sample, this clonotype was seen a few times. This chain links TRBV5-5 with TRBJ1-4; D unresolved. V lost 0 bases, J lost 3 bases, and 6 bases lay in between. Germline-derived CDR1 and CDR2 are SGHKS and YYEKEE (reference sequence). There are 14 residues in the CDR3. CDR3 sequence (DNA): TGTGCCAGCAGCTTGGTTGGGGCTAATGAAAAACTGTTTTTT. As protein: CASSLVGANEKLFF.

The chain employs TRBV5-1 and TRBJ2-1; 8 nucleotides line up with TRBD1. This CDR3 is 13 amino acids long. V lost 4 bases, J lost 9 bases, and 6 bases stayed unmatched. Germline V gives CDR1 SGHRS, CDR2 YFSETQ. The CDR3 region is CASSMGQVGEQFF. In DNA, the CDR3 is TGCGCCAGCAGCATGGGACAGGTGGGTGAGCAGTTCTTC.

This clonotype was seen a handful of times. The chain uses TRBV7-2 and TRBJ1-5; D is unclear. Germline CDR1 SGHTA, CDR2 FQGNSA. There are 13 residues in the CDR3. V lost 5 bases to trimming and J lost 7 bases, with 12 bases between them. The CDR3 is CASSADWTQPQHF. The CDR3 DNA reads TGTGCCAGCAGCGCCGACTGGACGCAGCCCCAGCATTTT.

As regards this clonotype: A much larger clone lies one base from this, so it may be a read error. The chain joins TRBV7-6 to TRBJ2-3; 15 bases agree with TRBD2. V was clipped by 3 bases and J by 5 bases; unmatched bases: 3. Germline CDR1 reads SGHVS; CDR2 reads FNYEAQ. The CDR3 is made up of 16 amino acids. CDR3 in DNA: TGTGCCAGCAGCTTCGGACTAGCGGGAGGGGAAGATACGCAGTATTTT. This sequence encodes CASSFGLAGGEDTQYF.

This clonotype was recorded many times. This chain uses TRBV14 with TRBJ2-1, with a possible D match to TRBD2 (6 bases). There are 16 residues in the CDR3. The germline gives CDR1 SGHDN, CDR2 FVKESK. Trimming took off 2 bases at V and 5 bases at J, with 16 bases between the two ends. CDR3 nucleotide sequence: TGTGCCAGCAGCCAAAGAGCGGGCCTACGAAACAATGAGCAGTTCTTC. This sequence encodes CASSQRAGLRNNEQFF.

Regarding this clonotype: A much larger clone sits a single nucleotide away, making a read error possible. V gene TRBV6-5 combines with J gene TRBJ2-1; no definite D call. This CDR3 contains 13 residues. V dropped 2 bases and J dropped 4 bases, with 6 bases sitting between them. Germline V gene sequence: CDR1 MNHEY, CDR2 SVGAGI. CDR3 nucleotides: TGTGCCAGCAGTTACATCACTTACAATGAGCAGTTCTTC. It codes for CASSYITYNEQFF.

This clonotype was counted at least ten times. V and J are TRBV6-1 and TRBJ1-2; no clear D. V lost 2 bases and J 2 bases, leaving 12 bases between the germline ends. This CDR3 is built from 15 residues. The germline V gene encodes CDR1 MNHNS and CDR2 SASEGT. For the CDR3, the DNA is TGTGCCAGCAGTGAATGGCCCGCCTCGAACTATGGCTACACCTTC. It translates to CASSEWPASNYGYTF.

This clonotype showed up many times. CDR3 nucleotides: TGTGCCAGCAGCCAAACGAGACAGGGAGGTTATGAGCAGTTCTTC. It specifies CASSQTRQGGYEQFF. The rearrangement uses TRBV7-2 and TRBJ2-1; D possibly corresponds to TRBD1 (7 bases). Germline values: CDR1 SGHTA, CDR2 FQGNSA. This CDR3 region has 15 residues. The ends were cut back, 5 bases at V and 8 bases at J, with 19 bases in the middle.

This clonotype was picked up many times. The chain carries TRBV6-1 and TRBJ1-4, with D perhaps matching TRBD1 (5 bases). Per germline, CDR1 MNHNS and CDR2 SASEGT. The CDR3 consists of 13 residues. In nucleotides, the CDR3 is TGTGCGGAGAGGGCGGCAGGGAATGAAAAACTGTTTTTT. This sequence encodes CAERAAGNEKLFF.

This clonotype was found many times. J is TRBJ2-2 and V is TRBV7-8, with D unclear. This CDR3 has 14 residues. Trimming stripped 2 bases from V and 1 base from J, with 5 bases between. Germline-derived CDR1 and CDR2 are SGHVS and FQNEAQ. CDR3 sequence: CASSLIRNTGELFF. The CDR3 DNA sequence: TGTGCCAGCAGCTTAATAAGGAACACCGGGGAGCTGTTTTTT.

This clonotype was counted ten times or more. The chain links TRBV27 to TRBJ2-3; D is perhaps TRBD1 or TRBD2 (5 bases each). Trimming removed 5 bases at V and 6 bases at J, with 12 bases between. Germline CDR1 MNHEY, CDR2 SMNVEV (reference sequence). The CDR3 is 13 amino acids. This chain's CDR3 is CASSPGWGDTQYF. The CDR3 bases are TGTGCCAGCAGTCCGGGCTGGGGGGATACGCAGTATTTT.

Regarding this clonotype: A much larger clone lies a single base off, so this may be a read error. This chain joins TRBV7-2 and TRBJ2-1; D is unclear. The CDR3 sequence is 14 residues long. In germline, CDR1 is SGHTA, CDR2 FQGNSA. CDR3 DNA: TGTGCCGGCAGCTTCTCCCTTTCCTACAATGAGCAGTTCTTC. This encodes CAGSFSLSYNEQFF.

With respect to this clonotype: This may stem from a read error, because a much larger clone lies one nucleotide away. In DNA, the CDR3 is TGTGCCAGCAGCTTAGTCCAGGGGCGGACCTACGAGCAGTACTTC. Residues: CASSLVQGRTYEQYF. This chain connects TRBV7-9 to TRBJ2-7; D is perhaps TRBD1 (6 bases). The germline CDR1 and CDR2 sequences are SEHNR and FQNEAQ (reference sequence). With 1 base removed from V and 2 bases from J, the gap between germline ends came to 12 bases. This CDR3 is 15 amino acids long. Variable domain in full (rest from reference TRBV7-9 and TRBJ2-7): DTGVSQNPRHKITKRGQNVTFRCDPISEHNRLYWYRQTLGQGPEFLTYFQNEAQLEKSRLLSDRFSAERPKGSFSTLEIQRTEQGDSAMYLCASSLVQGRTYEQYFGPGTRLTVT.

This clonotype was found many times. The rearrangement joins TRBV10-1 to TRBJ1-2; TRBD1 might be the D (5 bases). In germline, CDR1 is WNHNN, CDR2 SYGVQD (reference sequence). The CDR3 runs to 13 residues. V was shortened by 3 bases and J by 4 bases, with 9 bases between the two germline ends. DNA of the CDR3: TGCGCCAGCAGTGAAACCGGGACCTATGGCTACACCTTC. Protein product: CASSETGTYGYTF.

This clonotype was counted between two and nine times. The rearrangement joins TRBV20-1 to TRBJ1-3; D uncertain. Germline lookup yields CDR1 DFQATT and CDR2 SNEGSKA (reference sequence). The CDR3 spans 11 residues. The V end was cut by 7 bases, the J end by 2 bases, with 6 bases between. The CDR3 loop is CSVDTGNTIYF. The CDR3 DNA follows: TGCAGTGTAGATACTGGAAACACCATATATTTT.

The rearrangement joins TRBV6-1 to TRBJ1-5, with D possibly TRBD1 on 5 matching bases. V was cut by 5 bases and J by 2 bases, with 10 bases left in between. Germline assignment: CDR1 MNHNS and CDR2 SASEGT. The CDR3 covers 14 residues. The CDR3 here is CASSSGYRNQPQHF. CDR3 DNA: TGTGCCAGCAGTTCAGGGTACCGCAATCAGCCCCAGCATTTT.

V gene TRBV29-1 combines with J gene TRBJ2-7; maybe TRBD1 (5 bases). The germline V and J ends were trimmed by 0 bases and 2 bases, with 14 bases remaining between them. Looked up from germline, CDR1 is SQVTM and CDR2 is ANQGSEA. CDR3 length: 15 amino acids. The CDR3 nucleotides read TGCAGCGTTGAAGATCTTCAGGGTTCCACCTACGAGCAGTACTTC. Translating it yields CSVEDLQGSTYEQYF.

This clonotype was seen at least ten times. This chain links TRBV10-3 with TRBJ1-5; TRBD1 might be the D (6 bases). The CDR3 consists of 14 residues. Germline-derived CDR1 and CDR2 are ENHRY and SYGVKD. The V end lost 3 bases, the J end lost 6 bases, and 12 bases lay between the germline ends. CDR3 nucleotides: TGTGCCATCAGTGAAACCACAGGGATTCAGCCCCAGCATTTT. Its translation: CAISETTGIQPQHF.

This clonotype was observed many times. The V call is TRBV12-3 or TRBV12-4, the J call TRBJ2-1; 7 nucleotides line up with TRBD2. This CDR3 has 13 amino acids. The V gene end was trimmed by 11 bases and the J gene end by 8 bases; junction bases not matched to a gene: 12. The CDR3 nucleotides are TGTGCCGCCGCGAGCGGGATCATGGATGAGCAGTTCTTC. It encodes CAAASGIMDEQFF.

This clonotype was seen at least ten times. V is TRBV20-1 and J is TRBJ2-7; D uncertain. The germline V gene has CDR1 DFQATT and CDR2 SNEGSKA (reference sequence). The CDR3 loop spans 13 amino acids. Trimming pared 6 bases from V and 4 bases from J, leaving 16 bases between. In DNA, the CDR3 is TGCAGTGCCACGCGCGCTATGGGTTACGAGCAGTACTTC. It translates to CSATRAMGYEQYF.